This is a list of T cell receptor beta chains from one sample in a study of shared clonotypes between healthy human individuals. Measured with immunoSEQ multiplex PCR; TCRdb has only the in-frame clones, and not every one. The data show some 2 million clones, about 95% seen once. Sequencing was performed on naive CD8+ T cells sorted from blood. These receptors all stem from a man younger than 35 in good health. The CDR3 runs from the conserved cysteine through the conserved F or W. The D gene is left open where the match is weak. Clone size is shown for a subset of rows, as once, few, many or a class of expanded clone.

D	V	J	size	DNA	CDR3
TRBD1	TRBV4-3	TRBJ2-1	-	TGCGCCAGCAGCCAGTCTCCGGGACAGGGGGGAAATGAGCAGTTCTTC	CASSQSPGQGGNEQFF
-	TRBV6-5	TRBJ2-3	-	TGTGCCAGCAGTTATCTCGGGAGCAGCACAGATACGCAGTATTTT	CASSYLGSSTDTQYF
-	TRBV7-9	TRBJ2-5	-	TGTGCCAGCAGCTTAGCCTCCGGGCGGGAAGAGACCCAGTACTTC	CASSLASGREETQYF
-	TRBV29-1	TRBJ1-2	-	TGCAGCGTTGTCGGCGGGGAAGGGTATGGCTACACCTTC	CSVVGGEGYGYTF
TRBD2	TRBV5-1	TRBJ2-3	-	TGCGCCAGCAGCCTTCTTAGCGGGGGGTACACAGATACGCAGTATTTT	CASSLLSGGYTDTQYF
TRBD1	TRBV7-9	TRBJ2-7	-	TGTGCCAGCAGCTCATTACAGGGGCCCTACGAGCAGTACTTC	CASSSLQGPYEQYF
TRBD1	TRBV7-9	TRBJ2-5	-	TGTGCCAGCAGTTCACTCGACAGGGAGGAGACCCAGTACTTC	CASSSLDREETQYF
-	TRBV21-1	TRBJ1-1	-	TGTGCCAGCAGCAAGGCATGTGACAGGGACTTTGGGACTGAAGCTTTCTTT	CASSKACDRDFGTEAFF
TRBD1	TRBV19	TRBJ1-5	-	TGTGCCAGCGGGACAGGGGATCGGTGGGATCAGCCCCAGCATTTT	CASGTGDRWDQPQHF
-	TRBV4-1	TRBJ2-7	-	TGCGCCAGCAGTCCGGGACAAACAGTCTACGAGCAGTACTTC	CASSPGQTVYEQYF
-	TRBV4-1	TRBJ2-3	-	TGCGCCAGCAGCCTTCGACAGGGCACAGATACGCAGTATTTT	CASSLRQGTDTQYF
TRBD1	TRBV29-1	TRBJ2-7	once	TGCAGCGTTTCAGGGGGCCCATCCTACGAGCAGTACTTC	CSVSGGPSYEQYF
-	TRBV7-7	TRBJ2-7	-	TGTGCTAGCAGCTTAGAAAGGTCCTACGAGCAGTACTTC	CASSLERSYEQYF
-	TRBV12-5	TRBJ2-1	-	TGTGCTAGTGGTTTGCGCCCAGGGAATGAGCAGTTCTTC	CASGLRPGNEQFF
-	TRBV15	TRBJ2-7	-	TGTGCCACCAGCAGAGATCTGGGGTCGGAGGACGAGCAGTACTTC	CATSRDLGSEDEQYF
-	TRBV4-3	TRBJ2-1	-	TGCGCCAGCAGCCAAGAATTCAATGAGCAGTTCTTC	CASSQEFNEQFF
TRBD1	TRBV29-1	TRBJ2-7	-	TGCAGCGTTGTGCCCGGACAGGTCCCCTTTTCCTACGAGCAGTACTTC	CSVVPGQVPFSYEQYF
-	TRBV27	TRBJ1-2	-	TGTGCCAGCAGAGATCCAGGGGTGGTGAGCTATGGCTACACCTTC	CASRDPGVVSYGYTF
TRBD1	TRBV6-6	TRBJ1-1	-	TGTGCCAGCACCAGACTACCGGGGACAGTGAACACTGAAGCTTTCTTT	CASTRLPGTVNTEAFF
-	TRBV7-9	TRBJ2-2	-	TGTGCCAGCAGCTTAGTAAACGGGGAGCTGTTTTTT	CASSLVNGELFF
-	TRBV27	TRBJ1-1	-	TGTGCCAGCAGTCGGGGGGGAGGGACTGAAGCTTTCTTT	CASSRGGGTEAFF
TRBD1	TRBV5-4	TRBJ2-7	-	TGTGCCAGCAGTCATTCGCCCGGGACAGGGGGCTACGAGCAGTACTTC	CASSHSPGTGGYEQYF
TRBD1	TRBV6-6	TRBJ1-2	-	TGTGCCAGCACCACCACAGGGGGTTATGGCTACACCTTC	CASTTTGGYGYTF
-	TRBV7-9	TRBJ2-2	-	TGTGCCAGCAGCCTTGGTCAGGCTGGGGAGCTGTTTTTT	CASSLGQAGELFF
TRBD2	TRBV5-1	TRBJ2-1	-	TGCGCCAGCAGCTTGTGGACTAGCGGCTACAATGAGCAGTTCTTC	CASSLWTSGYNEQFF
-	TRBV7-9	TRBJ2-1	-	TGTGCCAGCAGCCCCGGGTATAATGAGCAGTTCTTC	CASSPGYNEQFF
-	TRBV5-1	TRBJ2-2	-	TGCGCCAGCAGCTTGTCTCGGACCGGGGAGCTGTTTTTT	CASSLSRTGELFF
-	TRBV7-2	TRBJ2-7	-	TGTGCCAGCAGCAGGGAACCCTACGAGCAGTACTTC	CASSREPYEQYF
-	TRBV6-5	TRBJ2-1	once	TGTGCCAGCAGCCCTAGCGAGGCCAATGAGCAGTTCTTC	CASSPSEANEQFF
TRBD1	TRBV9	TRBJ2-7	-	TGTGCCAGCAGCGTAGTTACAGGGGGCGAGCAGTACTTC	CASSVVTGGEQYF
-	TRBV2	TRBJ2-5	once	TGTGCCAGCAGTGGAGGAACAGCCTACCAAGAGACCCAGTACTTC	CASSGGTAYQETQYF